This TCR beta chain was documented in a study of control samples from healthy donors and cancer patients. Profiling relied on immunoSEQ multiplex PCR, and the TCRdb table lists in-frame clones only, not all of them. The sample holds 120,000 or so clones, 88% seen once. Germline CDR1 SGHRS, CDR2 YFSETQ. This CDR3 is built from 15 residues. Concerning this clone: An end of the junction does not agree with germline; a read error may underlie this.

The sequence was obtained from an older woman with lung cancer. The source material was PBMCs. This chain links TRBV5-1 with TRBJ2-1; the D is unclear. CDR3 residues: CASTLSSSSYNEQFF. The CDR3 DNA follows: TGCGCCAGCACCTTGAGCAGTAGCTCCTACAATGAGCAGTTCTTC.